This T cell receptor beta chain was captured by sequencing in a study of patients and donors after allogeneic stem cell transplantation. Each CDR3 protein is one row after TCRdb ran MiXCR on the RT-PCR reads. The sample records some 880,000 distinct CDR3 sequences, more than 15% being singletons. The sample consisted of blood, either unsorted or a sorted T cell fraction (not recorded which). This receptor was identified in a human donor who was either an allogeneic HSCT recipient or a stem cell or donor lymphocyte infusion donor (not recorded which). It is not recorded whose cells these are; they may come from a transplant donor.

The CDR3 DNA reads TGCAGCGTTTCTGGACCTAATGAAAAACTGTTTTTT. This encodes CSVSGPNEKLFF. The chain links TRBV29-1 to TRBJ1-4; no clear D gene. CDR1 SQVTM and CDR2 ANQGSEA come from the germline V gene. The CDR3 runs 12 residues. V was cut by 5 bases and J by 3 bases, with 7 bases left in between.